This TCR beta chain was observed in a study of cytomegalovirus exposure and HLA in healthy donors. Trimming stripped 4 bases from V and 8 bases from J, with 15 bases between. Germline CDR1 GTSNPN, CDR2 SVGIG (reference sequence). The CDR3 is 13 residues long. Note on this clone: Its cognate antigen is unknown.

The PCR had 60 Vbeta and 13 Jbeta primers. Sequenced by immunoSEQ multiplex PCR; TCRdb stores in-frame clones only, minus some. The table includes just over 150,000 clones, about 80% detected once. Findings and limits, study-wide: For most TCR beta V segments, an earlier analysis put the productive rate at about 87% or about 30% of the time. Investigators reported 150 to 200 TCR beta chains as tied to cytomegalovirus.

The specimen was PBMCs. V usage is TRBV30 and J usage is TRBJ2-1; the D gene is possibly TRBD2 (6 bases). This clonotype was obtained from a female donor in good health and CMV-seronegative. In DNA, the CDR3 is TGTGCCTGGAAGGGCGGGGCTAGCGATGAGCAGTTCTTC. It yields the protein CAWKGGASDEQFF.